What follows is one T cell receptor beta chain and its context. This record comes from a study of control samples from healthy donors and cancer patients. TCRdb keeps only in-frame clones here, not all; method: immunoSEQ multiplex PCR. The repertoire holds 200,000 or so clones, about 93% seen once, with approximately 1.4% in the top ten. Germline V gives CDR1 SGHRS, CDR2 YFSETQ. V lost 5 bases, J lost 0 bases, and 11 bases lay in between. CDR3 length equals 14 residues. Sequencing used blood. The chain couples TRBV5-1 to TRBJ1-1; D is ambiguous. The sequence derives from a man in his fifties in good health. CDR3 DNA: TGCGCCAGCAGTCCTGAGAGAATGAACACTGAAGCTTTCTTT. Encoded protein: CASSPERMNTEAFF. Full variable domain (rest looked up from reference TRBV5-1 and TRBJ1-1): KAGVTQTPRYLIKTRGQQVTLSCSPISGHRSVSWYQQTPGQGLQFLFEYFSETQRNKGNFPGRFSGRQFSNSRSEMNVSTLELGDSALYLCASSPERMNTEAFFGQGTRLTVV.